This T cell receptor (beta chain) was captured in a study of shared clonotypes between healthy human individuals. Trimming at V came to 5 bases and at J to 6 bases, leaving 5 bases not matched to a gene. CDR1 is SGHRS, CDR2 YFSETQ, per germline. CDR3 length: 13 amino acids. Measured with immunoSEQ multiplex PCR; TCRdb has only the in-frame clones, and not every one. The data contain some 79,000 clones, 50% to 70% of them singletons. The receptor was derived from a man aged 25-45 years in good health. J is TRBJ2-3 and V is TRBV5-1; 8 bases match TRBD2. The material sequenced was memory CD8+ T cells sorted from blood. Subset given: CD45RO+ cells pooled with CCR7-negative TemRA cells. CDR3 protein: CASRTSALDTQYF. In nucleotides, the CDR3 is TGCGCCAGCAGGACTAGCGCCCTGGATACGCAGTATTTT.